The clone carrying this T cell receptor (beta chain) was found many times. The data derive from a study of T cells in Graves' hyperthyroidism and ophthalmopathy. The V gene end was trimmed by 3 bases and the J gene end by 5 bases; junction bases not matched to a gene: 2. Germline CDR1 and CDR2: MDHEN and SYDVKM. The CDR3 runs 13 residues. Authors of the study amplified TCR beta CDR3 regions from RNA transcripts. The HTBI primer set served for first-round RT-PCR of the TCR CDR3. In TCRdb, the multiplex PCR reads were re-called with MiXCR into one record per CDR3 protein. The table has approximately 690,000 distinct CDR3 sequences, 20% to 25% seen once; the top ten hold around a third.

The sequencing input was blood. The chain joins TRBV28 to TRBJ1-1; 8 nucleotides agree with TRBD1. The source is a man younger than 40 with Graves' ophthalmopathy. CDR3 DNA: TGTGCCAGCAGTTTTACAGGGGGGACTGAAGCTTTCTTT. This gives the protein CASSFTGGTEAFF.